Listed below are T cell receptor beta chains from one sample, sequenced in a study of shared clonotypes between healthy human individuals. This table comes from immunoSEQ multiplex PCR, and its TCRdb copy is limited to in-frame clones, with some not included. This sample has around 2,000,000 clones, with roughly 95% found just once. Sequenced input: naive CD4+ T cells sorted from blood. Receptor source: a man aged 18 to 29 in good health. Both conserved end residues are part of each CDR3. The order of the fields is clone size, D gene, V gene, J gene, CDR3 protein, CDR3 DNA. D genes are given only for firm matches. Size values are once, few and many counts, or a class for expanded clones, and some rows have none.

-,-,TRBV5-1,TRBJ2-3,CASSLDINTDTQYF,TGCGCCAGCAGCTTAGATATAAACACAGATACGCAGTATTTT
-,-,TRBV7-2,TRBJ1-2,CASSLAGPNNYGYTF,TGTGCCAGCAGCTTAGCGGGTCCTAATAACTATGGCTACACCTTC
-,-,TRBV6-7,TRBJ1-6,CASSYPYRQASALHF,TGTGCCAGCAGTTACCCATACCGACAGGCTTCGGCCCTCCACTTT
-,-,TRBV5-4,TRBJ1-4,CASSLAAGVGEKLFF,TGTGCCAGCAGCTTGGCGGCAGGAGTCGGAGAAAAACTGTTTTTT
-,-,TRBV29-1,TRBJ2-1,CSVGRRLDPHEQFF,TGCAGCGTTGGCCGACGACTAGATCCCCATGAGCAGTTCTTC
once,-,TRBV18,TRBJ2-3,CASSPKFVGESTDTQYF,TGTGCCAGCTCACCGAAATTCGTGGGGGAGAGCACAGATACGCAGTATTTT
-,-,TRBV6-1,TRBJ1-1,CASSDRRSTEAFF,TGTGCCAGCAGTGACCGTAGGAGCACTGAAGCTTTCTTT
-,-,TRBV7-9,TRBJ1-4,CASSLATVEKLFF,TGTGCCAGCAGCTTAGCGACAGTTGAAAAACTGTTTTTT
-,TRBD2,TRBV7-2,TRBJ2-7,CASSLRSGASYEQYF,TGTGCCAGCAGCTTACGCAGCGGGGCCTCCTACGAGCAGTACTTC
once,-,TRBV10-1,TRBJ1-1,CASPDRVNTEAFF,TGCGCCAGTCCGGACAGAGTGAATACTGAAGCTTTCTTT